This TCR beta chain was observed in a study of technical replicates of blood from a handful of donors. Germline loops: CDR1 SEHNR, CDR2 FQNEAQ (reference sequence). The CDR3 spans 14 residues. J gave up 16 bases and V 1 base, and 13 bases lay outside the gene matches. Using immunoSEQ multiplex PCR, the repertoire was profiled, and TCRdb retains in-frame clones only, with some absent. The repertoire holds more than 65,000 clones, more than 90% seen once, with roughly 0.4% in the top ten. This TCR derives from a human donor in good health. The V gene is TRBV7-9, the J gene TRBJ1-3; 7 bases are shared with TRBD1. Sequencing input: T cells isolated from PBMCs. Here the CDR3 reads CASSLDPGQLSSYF. The CDR3 coding sequence is TGTGCCAGCAGCTTAGACCCGGGACAGCTGTCTTCGTATTTT.